These T cell receptor beta chains were read from a single sample in a study of shared T cell receptors in the human thymus. TCRdb keeps only in-frame clones here, not all; method: immunoSEQ multiplex PCR. The profile shows 630,000 or so clones, approximately 87% of them singletons. These records were also assigned to another study, of human thymus T cells.

Sequenced: thymocytes. The receptors shown here come from a boy younger than two with a congenital heart defect. Each CDR3 is given with its conserved first and last residue. Each record gives: V gene, J gene, clone size, D gene, CDR3 DNA, CDR3 protein. A D gene is named only where the DNA matches it firmly. Rows give clone size only sometimes, using once, few, many, or a class for an expanded clone.

TRBV5-1,TRBJ2-3,-,-,TGCGCCAGCAGCAAATCAGGAGGGGCCGGGAAGACAGATACGCAGTATTTT,CASSKSGGAGKTDTQYF
TRBV25-1,TRBJ2-7,-,TRBD2,TGTGCCAGCAGTGACTATTCCGGGACTAGCGTAACCTACGAGCAGTACTTC,CASSDYSGTSVTYEQYF
TRBV2,TRBJ2-3,few,-,TGTGCCAGCCCACACACTGGCCTAGCCGGCGACACAGATACGCAGTATTTT,CASPHTGLAGDTDTQYF
TRBV7-9,TRBJ1-1,-,-,TGTGCCAGCAGCTTAGAAATCGTACGGCTTGCGGACACTGAAGCTTTCTTT,CASSLEIVRLADTEAFF
TRBV11-2,TRBJ2-3,-,TRBD1,TGTGCCAGCAGCCGACGGGACAGGGATTATACGCAGTATTTT,CASSRRDRDYTQYF
TRBV9,TRBJ2-1,-,-,TGTGCCAGCAGCGTAAGCAGGGGTCTCGGAAACTGCTCCTACAATGAGCAGTTCTTC,CASSVSRGLGNCSYNEQFF
TRBV7-2,TRBJ1-5,-,TRBD1,TGTGCCAGCAGCCCGACAGGGCACAATCAGCCCCAGCATTTT,CASSPTGHNQPQHF
TRBV28,TRBJ2-5,-,TRBD1,TGTGCCAGCAGTTTTTTTCTTAGGGGGCTAGCAGAGACCCAGTACTTC,CASSFFLRGLAETQYF
TRBV9,TRBJ1-1,-,TRBD1,TGTGCCAGCAGCCAGACAGGGGTGAACACTGAAGCTTTCTTT,CASSQTGVNTEAFF
TRBV5-8,TRBJ2-1,once,TRBD2,TGTGCCAGCAGCTTGGAGAGCGGGAGTAGGCATGAGCAGTTCTTC,CASSLESGSRHEQFF
TRBV4-3,TRBJ2-7,-,TRBD1,TGCGCCAGCAGCCAAGGGATACGGGACAGGGGGTACGAGCAGTACTTC,CASSQGIRDRGYEQYF
TRBV7-2,TRBJ2-7,once,-,TGTGCCAGCAGCTTTGGAGCGTCCTACGAGCAGTACTTC,CASSFGASYEQYF
TRBV11-2,TRBJ2-1,-,-,TGTGCCAGCAGCCTCCCGGCCCAGGGTTACAATGAGCAGTTCTTC,CASSLPAQGYNEQFF
TRBV5-6,TRBJ2-3,-,TRBD1,TGTGCCAGCAGCTTGAGAGGGACAGGGAGGACAGATACGCAGTATTTT,CASSLRGTGRTDTQYF
TRBV28,TRBJ1-1,once,-,TGTGCCAGCAGTTCCACTCTTAACCCACCCAGGGCGATGAACACTGAAGCTTTCTTT,CASSSTLNPPRAMNTEAFF
TRBV6-5,TRBJ1-2,-,TRBD1,TGTGCCAGCAACACAGGGGGCGCTGGCTACACCTTC,CASNTGGAGYTF
TRBV4-3,TRBJ1-3,few,-,TGCGCCAGCAGCCAAGAGGAACGGCGGTCCTCTGGAAACACCATATATTTT,CASSQEERRSSGNTIYF
TRBV30,TRBJ2-3,-,TRBD1,TGTGCCTGGAGTTTAACAGGGGCCCCAGATACGCAGTATTTT,CAWSLTGAPDTQYF
TRBV5-5,TRBJ2-1,-,TRBD1,TGTGCCAGCAGGTGGGTGGGGACAGGGGCTTTTGATGAGCAGTTCTTC,CASRWVGTGAFDEQFF
TRBV29-1,TRBJ1-3,few,TRBD1,TGCAGCGTGCACCACAGGGGGCATGGCGGAAACACCATATATTTT,CSVHHRGHGGNTIYF
TRBV6-4,TRBJ2-7,-,TRBD1,TGTGCCAGCAATACCGAAAGGGACAGCTGTTACGCGCAGTACTTC,CASNTERDSCYAQYF
TRBV4-3,TRBJ2-3,-,TRBD2,TGCGCCAGCAGCCAAGTTCCTAGCGGGGGGGCGATTTGGGACACAGATACGCAGTATTTT,CASSQVPSGGAIWDTDTQYF
TRBV5-1,TRBJ1-1,-,TRBD1,TGCGCCAGCAGCCTAGCATCAGGGGGCGCGATATTAGCTGAAGCTTTCTTT,CASSLASGGAILAEAFF
TRBV5-4,TRBJ1-1,-,-,TGTGCCAGCAGCTTGGAGTTATCAGAGAACACTGAAGCTTTCTTT,CASSLELSENTEAFF
TRBV9,TRBJ2-7,few,-,TGTGCCAGCAGCGTAGAGGAAGCGGCGGTCGAGCAGTACTTC,CASSVEEAAVEQYF
TRBV2,TRBJ1-3,-,-,TGTGCCAGCAGTGAACAGGGTGGAAACACCATATATTTT,CASSEQGGNTIYF
TRBV29-1,TRBJ2-7,-,TRBD2,TGCAGCGTGTTGGGAGTAGGACTAGCGGGAGTCGAGCAGTACTTC,CSVLGVGLAGVEQYF
TRBV4-2,TRBJ2-1,-,-,TGTGCCAGCAGCCAAGATATACGGGTTTGGCTACCCTACAATGAGCAGTTCTTC,CASSQDIRVWLPYNEQFF
TRBV4-3,TRBJ2-1,once,TRBD2,TGCGCCAGCAGCCACAAAGCGCCGGGACTAGCGGGAGAGAGCTCCTACAATGAGCAGTTCTTC,CASSHKAPGLAGESSYNEQFF
TRBV7-9,TRBJ1-1,-,TRBD1,TGTGCCAGCAGCCGGGGTGGGGGACAGGGGGCTGAAGCTTTCTTT,CASSRGGGQGAEAFF
TRBV27,TRBJ2-1,-,-,TGTGCCAGCAGTCCCAGGGGATCGAACTACAATGAGCAGTTCTTC,CASSPRGSNYNEQFF
TRBV5-1,TRBJ2-5,-,-,TGCGCCAGCAGCGCCACAGGGTTGGGAGAGACCCAGTACTTC,CASSATGLGETQYF
TRBV15,TRBJ2-5,-,TRBD1,TGTGCCACCAGCAGAACCCCGACAGGGGTAGAGACCCAGTACTTC,CATSRTPTGVETQYF
TRBV28,TRBJ1-5,-,-,TGTGCCAGCCAGGGAAGCAATCAGCCCCAGCATTTT,CASQGSNQPQHF
TRBV11-3,TRBJ2-7,-,TRBD1,TGTGCCAGCAGCTTATGGACAGGGCCCTACGAGCAGTACTTC,CASSLWTGPYEQYF
TRBV10-1,TRBJ2-2,-,-,TGCGCCAGCAACTCAGGCGACCCAACCACCGGGGAGCTGTTTTTT,CASNSGDPTTGELFF
TRBV4-3,TRBJ2-7,-,-,TGCGCCAGCAGCCAAGGAAAGGGGAAGGGGCAGTACTTC,CASSQGKGKGQYF
TRBV18,TRBJ2-1,-,-,TGTGCCAGCTCACCACCTGCAGGGTGGTCCTACAATGAGCAGTTCTTC,CASSPPAGWSYNEQFF
TRBV27,TRBJ2-3,-,TRBD1,TGTGCCAGCAGAGGGACAGGTTACACAGATACGCAGTATTTT,CASRGTGYTDTQYF
TRBV13,TRBJ1-2,-,-,TGTGCCAGCAGCTCCCGCGTGTCCCTTTGGGGCTACACCTTC,CASSSRVSLWGYTF
TRBV25-1,TRBJ1-4,-,-,TGTGCCAGCAGTGATTCCAACAAACAGGGTTTGAATGAAAAACTGTTTTTT,CASSDSNKQGLNEKLFF
TRBV2,TRBJ2-3,-,-,TGTGCCGGATCAGGACAGCCTAGCACAGATACGCAGTATTTT,CAGSGQPSTDTQYF
TRBV25-1,TRBJ2-7,-,-,TGTGCCAGCAGTGAATATCACAGGCCTCTAGGGTACGAGCAGTACTTC,CASSEYHRPLGYEQYF
TRBV15,TRBJ1-1,-,TRBD1,TGTGCCACCAGCACAACCAGGGACAGGGAGAGGGGAACTGAAGCTTTCTTT,CATSTTRDRERGTEAFF
TRBV19,TRBJ1-1,-,-,TGTGCCAGTAGCCGGGACACCGCCCTGAACACTGAAGCTTTCTTT,CASSRDTALNTEAFF
TRBV5-4,TRBJ2-1,-,TRBD2,TGTGCCAGCAGCTTGGAATCGGGACTAGCGGGAGAAGAGCAGTTCTTC,CASSLESGLAGEEQFF
TRBV18,TRBJ1-2,-,TRBD1,TGTGCCAGCTCACCAGCTATGACAGGGGGCTCTGGCTACACCTTC,CASSPAMTGGSGYTF
TRBV6-1,TRBJ2-5,-,-,TGTGCCACCGTCCGGGGGTACCAAGAGACCCAGTACTTC,CATVRGYQETQYF
TRBV27,TRBJ1-1,-,-,TGTGCCAGCAGTTTATCGCCGAGCAGGGAGGGGAACACTGAAGCTTTCTTT,CASSLSPSREGNTEAFF
TRBV2,TRBJ1-1,-,-,TGTGCCAGCTTGGACAGTCAAAACACTGAAGCTTTCTTT,CASLDSQNTEAFF
TRBV10-3,TRBJ2-2,-,TRBD2,TGTGCCATCAGTGCTTTACGGGGGGGTAACACCGGGGAGCTGTTTTTT,CAISALRGGNTGELFF
TRBV10-3,TRBJ1-1,-,-,TGTGCCACCTTCAGTGAGGCGGGCCGGGGGAACACTGAAGCTTTCTTT,CATFSEAGRGNTEAFF
TRBV27,TRBJ2-3,-,TRBD2,TGTGCCAGCAGTTGGCTAGCGGGGGGTACAGATACGCAGTATTTT,CASSWLAGGTDTQYF
TRBV5-4,TRBJ2-1,-,TRBD1,TGTGCCAGCAGCTCGGGGACAGAAAGCTACAATGAGCAGTTCTTC,CASSSGTESYNEQFF
TRBV5-6,TRBJ1-2,-,-,TGTGCCAGCAGCTTTATAAGGGGCGGAATCTATGGCTACACCTTC,CASSFIRGGIYGYTF
TRBV28,TRBJ2-7,-,TRBD2,TGTGCCAGCAGTTTATTCGGACTAGCTACTAAAGAGCAGTACTTC,CASSLFGLATKEQYF